Included here is one T cell receptor beta chain sequence, with context. Participants were aged about 18 to 90 years, lived in under 30 US areas, and enrolled virtually. These data originate in a study of blood T cell repertoires in COVID-19. CDR1 LNHDA and CDR2 SQIVND come from the germline V gene (reference sequence). The CDR3 extends over 14 amino acids. V trimming: 1 base; J trimming: 4 bases; junction bases outside the gene matches: 2. Measured with immunoSEQ multiplex PCR; TCRdb has only the in-frame clones, and not every one. The table shows around 250,000 clones, with roughly 85% occurring only once.

The sequenced sample consisted of PBMCs or T cells enriched from blood (not recorded which). The chain employs TRBV19 and TRBJ1-2; 8 bases are a match to TRBD1. The TCR originated in a woman in her 50s who had been exposed to COVID-19. DNA for the CDR3: TGTGCCAGTAGTATAGGACAGGGGACCTATGGCTACACCTTC. This sequence encodes CASSIGQGTYGYTF. Complete variable domain (other parts from reference TRBV19 and TRBJ1-2): DGGITQSPKYLFRKEGQNVTLSCEQNLNHDAMYWYRQDPGQGLRLIYYSQIVNDFQKGDIAEGYSVSREKKESFPLTVTSAQKNPTAFYLCASSIGQGTYGYTFGSGTRLTVV.